Listed here are 24 T cell receptor beta chains from one sample, sequenced in a study of blood T cell repertoires in COVID-19. TCRdb's copy holds only in-frame clones and misses some; the assay was immunoSEQ multiplex PCR. The data show 150,000 to 200,000 clones, approximately 86% seen once. The material sequenced was PBMCs or T cells enriched from blood (not recorded which). These receptors came from a woman aged 40 to 50 in a cohort exposed to, infected with or recovered from COVID-19 (not recorded which).

The chain is built from TRBV20-1 and TRBJ1-2; D gene uncertain. Germline CDR1 DFQATT, CDR2 SNEGSKA (reference sequence). This CDR3 is 11 amino acids long. Deletions cut 1 base from V and 6 bases from J, with 6 bases between. The chain's CDR3 is CSARGWHGYTF. The CDR3 bases are TGCAGTGCTAGAGGCTGGCATGGCTACACCTTC.

This clone was seen more than once but under ten times. The gene calls are TRBV4-1 and TRBJ2-7; 9 nucleotides line up with TRBD2. Germline CDR1 is MGHRA and CDR2 is YSYEKL. The CDR3 runs to 18 residues. With 2 bases clipped from V and 0 bases from J, the junction kept 11 bases outside the gene matches. The CDR3 DNA reads as TGCGCCAGCAGCCAACTTTTCCCGCGGGAGGGCCTCTCCTACGAGCAGTACTTC. This gives the protein CASSQLFPREGLSYEQYF.

V and J are TRBV4-3 and TRBJ2-2; 7 positions match TRBD2. V was clipped by 0 bases and J by 5 bases; unmatched bases: 6. This CDR3 is built from 16 residues. In germline, CDR1 is LGHNA, CDR2 YSLEER. The CDR3 protein is CASSQDRGGRTGELFF. The CDR3 DNA sequence: TGCGCCAGCAGCCAAGATCGGGGAGGGCGTACCGGGGAGCTGTTTTTT.

The rearrangement joins TRBV7-9 to TRBJ2-2; 9 positions match TRBD2. Germline V gives CDR1 SEHNR, CDR2 FQNEAQ (reference sequence). The CDR3 has 14 residues. V lost 10 bases, J lost 5 bases, and 8 bases stayed unmatched. CDR3 loop: CAKRGTSQTGELFF. The CDR3 DNA follows: TGTGCCAAAAGGGGGACTAGCCAAACCGGGGAGCTGTTTTTT.

The chain employs TRBV6-5 and TRBJ2-1, with no clear D. With 0 bases removed from V and 9 bases from J, the gap between germline ends came to 9 bases. The CDR3 has 13 amino acids. Germline CDR1 and CDR2: MNHEY and SVGAGI. The CDR3 nucleotides are TGTGCCAGCAGTTACTCGCCGGTGAGTGAGCAGTTCTTC. Protein product: CASSYSPVSEQFF.

The chain is built from TRBV25-1 and TRBJ1-1; D gene ambiguous. Looked up from germline, CDR1 is MGHDK and CDR2 is SYGVNS. The CDR3 runs 14 residues. Trimming cost V 4 bases and J 3 bases, with 12 bases left between them. CDR3 residues: CASSAHLTYTEAFF. For the CDR3, the DNA is TGTGCCAGCAGTGCCCACTTGACTTACACTGAAGCTTTCTTT.

This CDR3 is CASSPLRTGPSGANVLTF. For the CDR3, the DNA is TGTGCCAGCAGCCCCCTACGGACAGGGCCTTCAGGGGCCAACGTCCTGACTTTC. The chain has TRBV28 and TRBJ2-6, with 8 bases identical to TRBD1. With V trimmed by 6 bases and J by 4 bases, 14 bases remained unmatched. Germline loops: CDR1 MDHEN, CDR2 SYDVKM. CDR3 length: 18 residues.

J is TRBJ1-1 and V is TRBV6-4, with TRBD1 as a possible D gene (5 bases). The germline CDR1 and CDR2 sequences are MRHNA and SNTAGT. V lost 6 bases and J lost 3, with 11 bases in between. This CDR3 contains 13 residues. CDR3 DNA sequence: TGTGCCAGCAGGGCAACAGGTTACACTGAAGCTTTCTTT. Translating it yields CASRATGYTEAFF.

The chain couples TRBV5-5 to TRBJ1-3; the D gene is possibly TRBD1 (6 bases). CDR3 length equals 14 residues. CDR1 and CDR2 (germline): SGHKS, YYEKEE (reference sequence). V was cut by 4 bases and J by 7 bases, with 15 bases left in between. Here the CDR3 reads CASSPRGGANTIYF. The CDR3 region has the DNA TGTGCCAGCAGCCCTAGGGGGGGCGCGAACACCATATATTTT.

This sequence joins TRBV6-2 or TRBV6-3 and TRBJ2-7; tentative D call: TRBD2 (7 bases). The ends were cut back, 2 bases at V and 2 bases at J, with 10 bases in the middle. From germline, CDR1 is MNHEY and CDR2 SVGEGT. The CDR3 has 14 amino acids. CDR3: CASSYGGATYEQYF. Here the CDR3 DNA reads TGTGCCAGCAGTTACGGGGGGGCCACCTACGAGCAGTACTTC.

This chain uses TRBV7-8 with TRBJ1-1; D call uncertain. Trimming took off 7 bases at V and 4 bases at J, with 16 bases between the two ends. CDR1 and CDR2 from the germline V gene are SGHVS and FQNEAQ. This CDR3 contains 14 residues. The CDR3 nucleotides are TGTGCCAGCACCTGGAGGGCGCCGGGCACTGAAGCTTTCTTT. Protein product: CASTWRAPGTEAFF.

Within the sample, this clone is medium-sized. The chain carries TRBV29-1 and TRBJ2-7; 9 bases fit TRBD1. This CDR3 has 13 residues. J lost 4 bases, V lost 6 bases, and 7 bases had no gene match. Germline V gives CDR1 SQVTM, CDR2 ANQGSEA. CDR3 bases: TGCAGCGTAACAGGGGGCACTAGTTACGAGCAGTACTTC. This sequence encodes CSVTGGTSYEQYF.

The chain carries TRBV28 and TRBJ1-1; no definite D call. The CDR3 covers 13 residues. CDR1 and CDR2 from the germline V gene are MDHEN and SYDVKM. Trimming pared 5 bases from V and 1 base from J, leaving 8 bases between. CDR3 loop: CASSATGNTEAFF. The CDR3 region has the DNA TGTGCCAGCAGTGCGACGGGGAACACTGAAGCTTTCTTT.

The rearrangement uses TRBV27 and TRBJ1-1; TRBD1 is a possible D gene (6 bases). From germline, CDR1 is MNHEY and CDR2 SMNVEV (reference sequence). Trimming took off 9 bases at V and 1 base at J, with 15 bases between the two ends. This CDR3 contains 14 residues. The CDR3 nucleotides read TGTGCCAGTACAGGGTTAGGAGGGAACACTGAAGCTTTCTTT. Its protein product is CASTGLGGNTEAFF.

This clone appeared a few times. This rearrangement joins TRBV3-1 (or the pseudogene TRBV3-2) to TRBJ1-1, with D maybe TRBD1 (5 bases). Germline loops: CDR1 LGHDT, CDR2 YNNKEL (reference sequence). V dropped 4 bases and J dropped 5 bases, with 14 bases sitting between them. CDR3 length: 14 amino acids. The CDR3 region is CASSRQVGGTEAFF. CDR3 DNA sequence: TGTGCCAGCAGCCGTCAGGTCGGGGGGACTGAAGCTTTCTTT.

The V gene is TRBV15, the J gene TRBJ2-5, with 10 bases aligning to TRBD2. V shed 5 bases, J shed 7 bases, and the junction held 4 bases outside the gene matches. Germline V gene lookup returns CDR1 LNHNV and CDR2 YYDKDF (reference sequence). The CDR3 covers 13 residues. CDR3 residues: CATSPRTSGTQYF. The CDR3 DNA is TGTGCCACCAGCCCCCGGACTAGCGGGACCCAGTACTTC.

The V and J genes are TRBV11-2 and TRBJ2-1; TRBD2 is a possible D gene (6 bases). CDR3 length equals 16 residues. The V end was cut by 6 bases, the J end by 0 bases, with 15 bases between. Per germline, CDR1 SGHAT and CDR2 FQNNGV. CDR3 in amino acids: CASSRGWESSYNEQFF. The CDR3 coding sequence is TGTGCCAGCAGTCGGGGGTGGGAAAGCTCCTACAATGAGCAGTTCTTC.

The rearrangement uses TRBV3-1 (or the pseudogene TRBV3-2) and TRBJ2-7, with D possibly being TRBD2 (6 bases). The germline V gene encodes CDR1 LGHDT and CDR2 YNNKEL (reference sequence). Trimming cost V 8 bases and J 4 bases, with 15 bases left between them. The CDR3 is 13 amino acids. The CDR3 bases are TGTGCCAGCCGTCTAGCGAGATCTTACGAGCAGTACTTC. It is translated as CASRLARSYEQYF.

The V gene is TRBV5-3, the J gene TRBJ2-7; D gene unclear. Being an ORF, TRBV5-3 has a function that is uncertain. V was clipped by 2 bases and J by 5 bases, with 35 bases between them. The CDR3 has 21 residues. The CDR3 sequence is CARSFSNSGPLSSYFLDEQYF. The CDR3, as DNA: TGTGCCAGAAGCTTTTCTAATTCGGGTCCCCTCTCGTCCTACTTCCTAGACGAGCAGTACTTC.

The genes are TRBV24-1 and TRBJ2-2; 13 bases agree with TRBD2. CDR3 length: 18 amino acids. Germline loops: CDR1 KGHDR, CDR2 SFDVKD. Losses at the gene ends were 0 bases for V and 6 bases for J; bases not matched to a gene: 6. CDR3 sequence: CATSDLRTSGRRSGELFF. In DNA form, the CDR3 reads TGTGCCACCAGTGATTTGCGGACTAGCGGGAGACGGTCCGGGGAGCTGTTTTTT.

DNA of the CDR3: TGTGCCAGTGCGTGGAAAAACATTCAGTACTTC. Translating it yields CASAWKNIQYF. This chain connects TRBV19 to TRBJ2-4, with D unclear. The length of the CDR3 is 11 residues. The V end lost 8 bases, the J end lost 4 bases, and 6 bases lay between the germline ends. Germline CDR1 and CDR2: LNHDA and SQIVND (reference sequence).

CDR3 protein: CASSSWTGSEAFF. The CDR3 DNA is TGTGCCAGCAGTTCGTGGACAGGGTCTGAAGCTTTCTTT. V usage is TRBV12-3 or TRBV12-4 and J usage is TRBJ1-1; 8 bases are a match to TRBD1. J was trimmed by 6 bases and V by 4 bases; bases with no gene match: 4. The CDR3 totals 13 residues.

This clone occurred once. V and J are TRBV20-1 and TRBJ1-1, with TRBD1 as a possible D gene (6 bases). The CDR3 contains 10 residues. V lost 6 bases, J lost 11 bases, and 13 bases lay in between. Germline V lookup: CDR1 DFQATT, CDR2 SNEGSKA (reference sequence). The DNA for the CDR3 is TGCAGTGCCAATGAGGGGGTCGCTTTCTTT. Translating gives CSANEGVAFF.

The chain employs TRBV19 and TRBJ2-5, with 8 bases identical to TRBD2. J gave up 2 bases and V 4 bases, and 9 bases lay outside the gene matches. From germline, CDR1 is LNHDA and CDR2 SQIVND (reference sequence). The CDR3 covers 16 residues. This CDR3 is CASSRQTSVSQETQYF. DNA of the CDR3: TGTGCCAGTAGTAGGCAGACTAGCGTGTCTCAAGAGACCCAGTACTTC.